This entry lists 15 T cell receptor beta chains sequenced from one sample in a study of CD8 T cells in Susac syndrome. Random hexamers primed reverse transcription of roughly 0.45 to 1 ug RNA. In TCRdb, the immunoSEQ multiplex PCR reads were re-called with MiXCR into one record per CDR3 protein. The sample lists about 210,000 distinct CDR3 sequences, under 95% seen once, with 0.09% to 0.12% in the top ten. Sequencing was done on a sample of CD4+ T cells from PBMCs. The receptors derive from a human donor in good health.

In this sample, this clonotype turned up once. The chain links TRBV5-1 to TRBJ1-6; D uncertain. Between the trimmed V and J ends, which lost 0 bases and 8 bases, there was a span of 12 bases. This CDR3 comprises 15 residues. The germline gives CDR1 SGHRS, CDR2 YFSETQ. The CDR3 nucleotides are TGCGCCAGCAGCTTGGAGGAAGGAGGCTATTCACCCCTCCACTTT. Protein sequence: CASSLEEGGYSPLHF.

CDR3 coding DNA: TGTGCCAGCAGCGCTTTGGGCGGTGAAAAACTGTTTTTT. This gives the protein CASSALGGEKLFF. The rearrangement joins TRBV7-2 to TRBJ1-4, with unresolved D. CDR1 and CDR2 (germline): SGHTA, FQGNSA. The CDR3 loop spans 13 amino acids. Trimming removed 5 bases at V and 7 bases at J, with 11 bases between. Variable domain in full (rest from reference TRBV7-2 and TRBJ1-4): GAGVSQSPSNKVTEKGKDVELRCDPISGHTALYWYRQSLGQGLEFLIYFQGNSAPDKSGLPSDRFSAERTGGSVSTLTIQRTQQEDSAVYLCASSALGGEKLFFGSGTQLSVL.

The genes are TRBV6-2 or TRBV6-3 and TRBJ1-6; possible D gene TRBD1, 5 bases. CDR1 is MNHEY, CDR2 SVGEGT, per germline. Trimming cost V 2 bases and J 10 bases, with 15 bases left between them. The CDR3 contains 15 residues. This CDR3 reads CASSYVGGTSSPLHF. Here the CDR3 DNA reads TGTGCCAGCAGTTACGTGGGGGGAACGAGCTCACCCCTCCACTTT.

The chain carries TRBV5-6 and TRBJ1-2; D gene ambiguous. This CDR3 region has 14 residues. Germline V CDR1 and CDR2: SGHDT, YYEEEE. Trimming took off 0 bases at V and 2 bases at J, with 8 bases between the two ends. This chain's CDR3 is CASSLGTSNYGYTF. In DNA, the CDR3 is TGTGCCAGCAGCTTGGGCACGTCGAACTATGGCTACACCTTC.

This chain uses TRBV29-1 with TRBJ1-1; TRBD1 agrees at 7 bases. Germline V gives CDR1 SQVTM, CDR2 ANQGSEA. The CDR3 extends over 14 amino acids. Trimming removed 6 bases from V and 1 base from J; junction bases left unmatched: 8. CDR3 sequence reads: CSVSRQGRNTEAFF. CDR3 nucleotides: TGCAGCGTCAGCCGACAGGGTAGGAACACTGAAGCTTTCTTT.

The chain links TRBV28 to TRBJ2-7; D is undetermined. Trimming cost V 3 bases and J 3 bases, with 12 bases left between them. This CDR3 is built from 14 residues. Germline V gives CDR1 MDHEN, CDR2 SYDVKM. The CDR3 loop reads CASSFIRPNYEQYF. CDR3 bases: TGTGCCAGCAGTTTCATCCGGCCGAACTACGAGCAGTACTTC.

The chain has TRBV3-1 and TRBJ1-5, with 10 bases matching TRBD1. Germline trimming cut 3 bases from V and 6 bases from J; bases unmatched to any gene: 5. Germline V lookup: CDR1 LGHDT, CDR2 YNNKEL (reference sequence). This CDR3 region has 15 residues. CDR3 in amino acids: CASSQTRTGGQPQHF. The CDR3 DNA follows: TGTGCCAGCAGCCAGACCCGGACAGGGGGTCAGCCCCAGCATTTT.

In nucleotides, the CDR3 is TGTGCCAGCAAGGGCCTACGGACAGGCTACACCTTC. Amino acid sequence: CASKGLRTGYTF. The rearrangement joins TRBV9 to TRBJ1-2, with D perhaps TRBD1 (5 bases). Germline CDR1 and CDR2: SGDLS and YYNGEE. Deletions cut 6 bases from V and 8 bases from J, with 14 bases between. The length of the CDR3 is 12 residues.

The gene calls are TRBV10-3 and TRBJ2-2; a possible D gene is TRBD2 (6 bases). CDR1 and CDR2 from the germline V gene are ENHRY and SYGVKD. Trimming shortened V by 0 bases and J by 1 base, and 12 bases separated the two germline ends. The CDR3 contains 17 residues. The CDR3: CAISESRAGRNTGELFF. In DNA, the CDR3 is TGTGCCATCAGTGAGTCGAGGGCGGGGAGGAACACCGGGGAGCTGTTTTTT.

The chain carries TRBV11-2 and TRBJ2-7; 8 positions match TRBD2. Per germline, CDR1 SGHAT and CDR2 FQNNGV. After removal of 4 bases from V and 1 base from J, the junction contained 9 bases not matched to a gene. The CDR3 is made up of 16 amino acids. The CDR3 DNA reads as TGTGCCAGCAGCTCGTCCCGGGTAGCGGGATCCTACGAGCAGTACTTC. This codes for CASSSSRVAGSYEQYF.

The V call is TRBV6-1, the J call TRBJ2-1; D remains unclear. Trimming took 2 bases from V and 8 from J, leaving 4 bases between them. CDR1 MNHNS and CDR2 SASEGT come from the germline V gene. The CDR3 runs to 11 residues. As DNA, the CDR3 is TGTGCCAGCAGTGAAAGGGATGAGCAGTTCTTC. Translating it yields CASSERDEQFF.

This clonotype was found once. V is TRBV2 and J is TRBJ1-1; 8 nucleotides agree with TRBD1. The V gene's germline CDR1 is SNHLY and CDR2 FYNNEI. V trimming: 6 bases; J trimming: 4 bases; junction bases outside the gene matches: 4. This CDR3 is 13 amino acids long. The CDR3 DNA is TGTGCCAGCAGGGACAGGGAGGCCACTGAAGCTTTCTTT. Its protein product is CASRDREATEAFF.

The chain carries TRBV20-1 and TRBJ2-2; tentatively, D is TRBD2 (6 bases). Trimming cost V 0 bases and J 7 bases, with 15 bases left between them. This CDR3 contains 15 residues. Germline assignment: CDR1 DFQATT and CDR2 SNEGSKA (reference sequence). The CDR3 sequence is CSARDLSSAVGELFF. The CDR3 DNA reads TGCAGTGCTAGAGATCTCTCTAGCGCCGTCGGGGAGCTGTTTTTT.

The chain combines TRBV3-1 with TRBJ2-5; 9 bases fit TRBD2. This CDR3 has 15 amino acids. The ends lost 4 bases at V and 5 bases at J; junction bases unmatched: 8. Germline-derived CDR1 and CDR2 are LGHDT and YNNKEL (reference sequence). CDR3: CASSPAGGRGETQYF. CDR3 bases: TGTGCCAGCAGCCCCGCGGGGGGGCGGGGGGAGACCCAGTACTTC.

The chain employs TRBV7-9 and TRBJ1-2; perhaps TRBD1 as D (6 bases). CDR3 length equals 13 residues. Trimming cost V 7 bases and J 2 bases, with 11 bases left between them. Germline-derived CDR1 and CDR2 are SEHNR and FQNEAQ (reference sequence). CDR3 in amino acids: CASTSQGNYGYTF. The CDR3 DNA sequence: TGTGCCAGCACCTCACAGGGAAACTATGGCTACACCTTC. The full variable domain, in which reference TRBV7-9 and TRBJ1-2 provide the parts outside the CDR3, is DTGVSQNPRHKITKRGQNVTFRCDPISEHNRLYWYRQTLGQGPEFLTYFQNEAQLEKSRLLSDRFSAERPKGSFSTLEIQRTEQGDSAMYLCASTSQGNYGYTFGSGTRLTVV.